The source of this T cell receptor beta chain is a study of memory B cells and T cells in multiple sclerosis. Remarks on this clone: The antigen is unknown.

Stimulus-free culture yielded autoproliferating CFSE-dim and non-proliferating CFSE-high T cells, each sequenced separately. Pooled replicate wells came from some 5x10^7 CFSE-labeled PBMCs cultured 6 to 8 days without stimulus. Trimming left V 8 bases short and J 4 bases short, with 8 bases between. The CDR3 extends over 11 amino acids. Germline CDR1 and CDR2: LNHDA and SQIVND (reference sequence). Sequencing used immunoSEQ multiplex PCR; TCRdb keeps in-frame clones, though not all of them. The repertoire includes approximately 30,000 clones, about 83% of them detected once, and less than 3.5% sits in the top ten.

Sequencing used PBMCs from blood kept in culture. This receptor was taken from a human donor with multiple sclerosis. The rearrangement joins TRBV19 to TRBJ1-1, with unresolved D. The CDR3 loop reads CASQGFTEAFF. The CDR3 DNA follows: TGTGCCAGTCAAGGGTTCACTGAAGCTTTCTTT.